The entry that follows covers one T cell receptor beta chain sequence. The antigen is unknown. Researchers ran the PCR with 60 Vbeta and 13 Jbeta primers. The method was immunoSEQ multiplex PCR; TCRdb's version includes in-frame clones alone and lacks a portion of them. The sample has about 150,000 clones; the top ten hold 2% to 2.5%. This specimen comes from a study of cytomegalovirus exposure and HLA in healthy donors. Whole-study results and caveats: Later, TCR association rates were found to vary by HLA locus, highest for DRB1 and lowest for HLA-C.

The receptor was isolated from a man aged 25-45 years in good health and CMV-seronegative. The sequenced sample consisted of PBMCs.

CDR3 bases: TGTGCCAGTAGTATATCAGGCTACACTGAAGCTTTCTTT. The encoded protein is CASSISGYTEAFF. The chain links TRBV19 to TRBJ1-1; D is unresolved. Deletions cut 2 bases from V and 3 bases from J, with 7 bases between. Germline CDR1 and CDR2: LNHDA and SQIVND (reference sequence). The CDR3 loop spans 13 amino acids.